One and the same sample provided the 26 T cell receptor beta chains below, sequenced in a study of untreated major depressive disorder. Measured with immunoSEQ multiplex PCR; TCRdb has only the in-frame clones, and not every one. Here the sample spans tens of thousands of clones, approximately 92% being singletons. Sequences were obtained from CD4+ T cells from PBMCs. Receptors originate from a man aged 25 to 40 in good health.

The genes are TRBV6-6 and TRBJ2-7; tentative D call: TRBD2 (6 bases). Between the trimmed V and J ends, which lost 4 bases and 6 bases, there was a span of 13 bases. This CDR3 comprises 13 residues. The germline V gene has CDR1 MNHNY and CDR2 SVGAGI (reference sequence). This CDR3 reads CASSSLSGVEQYF. CDR3 DNA: TGTGCCAGCAGTTCCCTCTCGGGGGTCGAGCAGTACTTC.

This sequence joins TRBV15 and TRBJ1-4; no firm D call. V shed 3 bases and J shed 0 bases, with 8 bases lying between them. Germline loops: CDR1 LNHNV, CDR2 YYDKDF (reference sequence). The CDR3 is made up of 15 amino acids. Here the CDR3 DNA reads TGTGCCACCAGCAGTGACCTAACAACTAATGAAAAACTGTTTTTT. This translates into CATSSDLTTNEKLFF.

This rearrangement joins TRBV7-2 to TRBJ1-5, with D possibly being TRBD1 (5 bases). Looked up from germline, CDR1 is SGHTA and CDR2 is FQGNSA. V dropped 5 bases and J dropped 4 bases, with 9 bases sitting between them. The length of the CDR3 is 13 residues. The CDR3 DNA reads as TGTGCCAGCAGCCCCAGGGCAAATCAGCCCCAGCATTTT. This encodes CASSPRANQPQHF.

This chain uses TRBV18 with TRBJ2-1; D is unresolved. From germline, CDR1 is KGHSH and CDR2 LQKENI. This CDR3 has 12 amino acids. The V and J ends lost 3 bases and 8 bases respectively, with 8 bases between them. DNA of the CDR3: TGTGCCAGCTCACCCACTTCGTATGAGCAGTTCTTC. Protein product: CASSPTSYEQFF. The whole variable domain, filled in from reference TRBV18 and TRBJ2-1, reads NAGVMQNPRHLVRRRGQEARLRCSPMKGHSHVYWYRQLPEEGLKFMVYLQKENIIDESGMPKERFSAEFPKEGPSILRIQQVVRGDSAAYFCASSPTSYEQFFGPGTRLTVL.

The chain carries TRBV15 and TRBJ1-4; the D is unclear. V lost 4 bases to trimming and J lost 4 bases, with 7 bases between them. The CDR3 loop spans 13 amino acids. Germline assignment: CDR1 LNHNV and CDR2 YYDKDF (reference sequence). The CDR3 bases are TGTGCCACCAGCAAGTCCTTTAATGAAAAACTGTTTTTT. Translation gives CATSKSFNEKLFF.

The chain joins TRBV4-3 to TRBJ2-2; D might be TRBD2 (6 bases). V lost 4 bases and J 5 bases, leaving 17 bases between the germline ends. The CDR3 totals 16 residues. Per germline, CDR1 LGHNA and CDR2 YSLEER. For the CDR3, the DNA is TGCGCCAGCAGCCCATTCGTCGGGAGAGCAACCGGGGAGCTGTTTTTT. Protein: CASSPFVGRATGELFF.

The chain combines TRBV6-5 with TRBJ1-5; D remains unclear. CDR1 and CDR2 (germline): MNHEY, SVGAGI. The CDR3 sequence is 14 residues long. Trimming took off 4 bases at V and 0 bases at J, with 7 bases between the two ends. The CDR3 sequence is CASSSGDSNQPQHF. The CDR3 nucleotides read TGTGCCAGCAGTTCGGGTGATAGCAATCAGCCCCAGCATTTT.

V gene TRBV7-2 combines with J gene TRBJ1-1; the D gene is possibly TRBD1 (6 bases). V gave up 4 bases and J gave up 3 bases, with 9 bases separating them. This CDR3 contains 13 residues. Per germline, CDR1 SGHTA and CDR2 FQGNSA. For the CDR3, the DNA is TGTGCCAGCAGCTCCCACAGGGACACTGAAGCTTTCTTT. Translated: CASSSHRDTEAFF. Based on the CDR3 plus reference TRBV7-2 and TRBJ1-1, the full variable domain is GAGVSQSPSNKVTEKGKDVELRCDPISGHTALYWYRQSLGQGLEFLIYFQGNSAPDKSGLPSDRFSAERTGGSVSTLTIQRTQQEDSAVYLCASSSHRDTEAFFGQGTRLTVV.

The chain uses TRBV11-3 and TRBJ2-7, with 8 positions matching TRBD1. CDR3 length: 13 amino acids. V shed 6 bases, J shed 6 bases, and the junction held 7 bases outside the gene matches. Germline V gene lookup returns CDR1 SGHNT and CDR2 YENEEA. CDR3 residues: CASSSDRGAEQYF. CDR3 in DNA: TGTGCCAGCAGTTCAGACAGGGGAGCCGAGCAGTACTTC.

The V and J genes are TRBV18 and TRBJ1-5; TRBD1 matches at 7 bases. Germline V gene lookup returns CDR1 KGHSH and CDR2 LQKENI. The trim removed 6 bases at V and 4 bases at J, leaving 12 bases unmatched. The CDR3 runs to 16 residues. The CDR3 DNA sequence: TGTGCCAGCTCCCCGATGGGGGACAGATTTAATCAGCCCCAGCATTTT. Encoded protein: CASSPMGDRFNQPQHF.

The rearrangement uses TRBV4-3 and TRBJ2-5; 8 nucleotides line up with TRBD2. CDR1 LGHNA and CDR2 YSLEER come from the germline V gene. The CDR3 covers 15 residues. Trimming cost V 3 bases and J 2 bases; bases outside gene matches: 5. The CDR3 loop is CASSHIASGQETQYF. In nucleotides, the CDR3 is TGCGCCAGCAGCCATATCGCTAGCGGGCAAGAGACCCAGTACTTC.

The chain combines TRBV5-4 with TRBJ2-7, with 8 bases lining up with TRBD2. Germline V CDR1 and CDR2: SGHNT, YYREEE (reference sequence). CDR3 length equals 13 residues. Trimming at V came to 0 bases and at J to 4 bases, leaving 0 bases not matched to a gene. CDR3 nucleotides: TGTGCCAGCAGCTTGGAGCGGGAGTACGAGCAGTACTTC. Protein sequence: CASSLEREYEQYF.

The chain couples TRBV7-7 to TRBJ1-4; tentative D call: TRBD1 (6 bases). In germline, CDR1 is SSHAT, CDR2 FNYEAQ (reference sequence). The CDR3 is 13 residues long. V gave up 1 base and J gave up 8 bases, with 8 bases separating them. This chain's CDR3 is CASSLDRDEKLFF. The CDR3 DNA is TGTGCCAGCAGCTTAGACAGGGACGAAAAACTGTTTTTT.

The chain joins TRBV5-1 to TRBJ1-1; the match to TRBD1 covers 9 bases. Germline assignment: CDR1 SGHRS and CDR2 YFSETQ. J was trimmed by 7 bases and V by 2 bases; bases with no gene match: 12. The CDR3 is made up of 16 amino acids. This chain's CDR3 is CASSLLPGTGKGEAFF. In nucleotides, the CDR3 is TGCGCCAGCAGCTTACTCCCCGGGACAGGGAAAGGTGAAGCTTTCTTT.

This clone occurred a few times. The rearrangement links TRBV19 to TRBJ1-2; 8 positions agree with TRBD1. CDR1 and CDR2 (germline): LNHDA, SQIVND (reference sequence). CDR3 size: 15 residues. Unmatched junction bases numbered 8, after V lost 5 bases and J lost 3 bases. The CDR3 loop reads CASSSPDRGDYGYTF. The CDR3 nucleotides read TGTGCCAGTAGTTCCCCAGACAGGGGTGACTATGGCTACACCTTC. The full variable domain, its missing parts supplied by reference TRBV19 and TRBJ1-2, is DGGITQSPKYLFRKEGQNVTLSCEQNLNHDAMYWYRQDPGQGLRLIYYSQIVNDFQKGDIAEGYSVSREKKESFPLTVTSAQKNPTAFYLCASSSPDRGDYGYTFGSGTRLTVV.

This sequence joins TRBV25-1 and TRBJ2-2; unclear D gene. The CDR3 runs to 13 residues. With 1 base removed from V and 4 bases from J, the gap between germline ends came to 4 bases. Germline CDR1 reads MGHDK; CDR2 reads SYGVNS. CDR3: CASSELRTGELFF. The DNA of the CDR3 is TGTGCCAGCAGTGAATTGCGCACCGGGGAGCTGTTTTTT.

This clone has a single count. The DNA for the CDR3 is TGTGCCAGCAGCCCCTCGTTTCCCGGGGGGCAGTACTTC. It encodes CASSPSFPGGQYF. The V gene is TRBV7-6, the J gene TRBJ2-7; D perhaps matches TRBD2 (6 bases). The germline V gene encodes CDR1 SGHVS and CDR2 FNYEAQ. Trimming took off 5 bases at V and 9 bases at J, with 17 bases between the two ends. The CDR3 is 13 amino acids.

The chain recombines TRBV10-1 with TRBJ2-2, with D uncertain. There are 13 residues in the CDR3. The germline V gene encodes CDR1 WNHNN and CDR2 SYGVQD (reference sequence). V lost 4 bases, J lost 4 bases, and 7 bases lay in between. CDR3 loop: CASSAECTGELFF. CDR3 bases: TGCGCCAGCAGTGCCGAATGCACCGGGGAGCTGTTTTTT.

CDR3 residues: CASSQVSIANYGYTF. CDR3 nucleotides: TGCGCCAGCAGCCAAGTGTCGATAGCTAACTATGGCTACACCTTC. This chain links TRBV4-3 with TRBJ1-2; no firm D call. V lost 1 base and J lost 0, with 9 bases in between. Germline CDR1 and CDR2: LGHNA and YSLEER. CDR3 length equals 15 residues.

The chain has TRBV30 and TRBJ2-5; tentatively, D is TRBD2 (6 bases). From germline, CDR1 is GTSNPN and CDR2 SVGIG (reference sequence). Trimming pared 2 bases from V and 0 bases from J, leaving 7 bases between. The CDR3 totals 13 residues. CDR3 in amino acids: CAWSRDYQETQYF. The CDR3 DNA follows: TGTGCCTGGAGTCGGGACTACCAAGAGACCCAGTACTTC.

The CDR3 loop reads CASSERGAGVTEAFF. The CDR3 region has the DNA TGCGCCAGCAGCGAAAGGGGGGCGGGGGTTACTGAAGCTTTCTTT. This chain connects TRBV4-3 to TRBJ1-1, with TRBD1 as a possible D gene (6 bases). The germline V gene has CDR1 LGHNA and CDR2 YSLEER. Trimming took 5 bases from V and 5 from J, leaving 18 bases between them. There are 15 residues in the CDR3.

The CDR3 DNA sequence: TGTGCTAGTGGTTCGCTAGCGGAGACGCAGTATTTT. This gives the protein CASGSLAETQYF. The rearrangement links TRBV12-5 to TRBJ2-3, with 7 bases aligning to TRBD2. Germline loops: CDR1 LGHNT, CDR2 FRNRAP. The length of the CDR3 is 12 residues. V shed 4 bases, J shed 9 bases, and the junction held 4 bases outside the gene matches.

This chain connects TRBV6-6 to TRBJ1-1; no definite D call. Germline assignment: CDR1 MNHNY and CDR2 SVGAGI (reference sequence). Trimming took 7 bases from V and 0 from J, leaving 3 bases between them. This CDR3 is built from 11 residues. CDR3: CASKVNTEAFF. CDR3 in DNA: TGTGCCAGCAAAGTGAACACTGAAGCTTTCTTT.

The CDR3 nucleotides are TGTGCCAGCAGTTTAGCAGGGTTATCCACCGGGGAGCTGTTTTTT. Translation: CASSLAGLSTGELFF. The chain employs TRBV27 and TRBJ2-2; tentatively, D is TRBD1 (5 bases). The CDR3 consists of 15 residues. Germline assignment: CDR1 MNHEY and CDR2 SMNVEV (reference sequence). Trimming pared 2 bases from V and 4 bases from J, leaving 11 bases between.

The chain has TRBV27 and TRBJ1-5, with D perhaps TRBD1 (5 bases). Germline CDR1 MNHEY, CDR2 SMNVEV (reference sequence). The CDR3 covers 15 residues. V was cut by 0 bases and J by 9 bases, with 15 bases left in between. CDR3 coding DNA: TGTGCCAGCAGTTTATCGGTTCAGATTCAGGGGCCCCAGCATTTT. Protein sequence: CASSLSVQIQGPQHF.

This chain joins TRBV10-3 and TRBJ1-5, with D maybe TRBD1 (6 bases). V lost 2 bases and J 6 bases, leaving 14 bases between the germline ends. Germline CDR1 is ENHRY and CDR2 is SYGVKD. This CDR3 region has 15 residues. The CDR3 spells CAISERRGRGQPQHF. The CDR3 DNA is TGTGCCATCAGTGAGCGGAGGGGGAGAGGTCAGCCCCAGCATTTT.